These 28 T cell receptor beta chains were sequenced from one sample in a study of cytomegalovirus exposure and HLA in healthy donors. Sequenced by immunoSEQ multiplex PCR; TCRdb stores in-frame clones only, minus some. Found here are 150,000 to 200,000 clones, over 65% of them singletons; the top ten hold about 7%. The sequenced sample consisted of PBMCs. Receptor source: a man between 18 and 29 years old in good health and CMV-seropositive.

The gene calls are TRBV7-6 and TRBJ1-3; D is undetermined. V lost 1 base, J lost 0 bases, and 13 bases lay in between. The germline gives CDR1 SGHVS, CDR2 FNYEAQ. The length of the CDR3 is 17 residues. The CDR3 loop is CASSLGSNIISGNTIYF. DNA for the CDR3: TGTGCCAGCAGCTTAGGGAGCAACATTATCTCTGGAAACACCATATATTTT.

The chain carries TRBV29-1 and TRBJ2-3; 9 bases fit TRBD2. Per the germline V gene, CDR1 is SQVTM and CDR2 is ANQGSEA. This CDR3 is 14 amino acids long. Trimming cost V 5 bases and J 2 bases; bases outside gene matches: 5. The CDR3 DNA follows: TGCAGCGTTCTTCTAGCGGGGATCACAGATACGCAGTATTTT. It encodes CSVLLAGITDTQYF.

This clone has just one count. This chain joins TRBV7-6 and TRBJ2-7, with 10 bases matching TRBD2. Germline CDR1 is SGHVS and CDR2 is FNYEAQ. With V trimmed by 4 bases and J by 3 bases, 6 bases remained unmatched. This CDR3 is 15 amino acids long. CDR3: CASSSGLAKSYEQYF. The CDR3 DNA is TGTGCCAGCAGCTCGGGACTAGCGAAGAGCTACGAGCAGTACTTC.

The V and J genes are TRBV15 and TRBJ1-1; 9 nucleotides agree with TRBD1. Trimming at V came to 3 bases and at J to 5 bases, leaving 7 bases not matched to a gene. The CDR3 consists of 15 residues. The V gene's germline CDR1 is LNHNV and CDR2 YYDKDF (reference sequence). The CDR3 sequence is CATSRQGQGRTEAFF. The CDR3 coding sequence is TGTGCCACCAGCAGGCAGGGACAGGGTAGGACTGAAGCTTTCTTT. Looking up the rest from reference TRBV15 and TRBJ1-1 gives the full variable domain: DAMVIQNPRYQVTQFGKPVTLSCSQTLNHNVMYWYQQKSSQAPKLLFHYYDKDFNNEADTPDNFQSRRPNTSFCFLDIRSPGLGDTAMYLCATSRQGQGRTEAFFGQGTRLTVV.

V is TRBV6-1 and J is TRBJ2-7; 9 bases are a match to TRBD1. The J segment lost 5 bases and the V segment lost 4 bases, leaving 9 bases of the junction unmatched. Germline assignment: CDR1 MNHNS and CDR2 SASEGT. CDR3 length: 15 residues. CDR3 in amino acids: CASSGTRDRAHEQYF. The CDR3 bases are TGTGCCAGCAGTGGAACCCGGGACAGGGCGCACGAGCAGTACTTC.

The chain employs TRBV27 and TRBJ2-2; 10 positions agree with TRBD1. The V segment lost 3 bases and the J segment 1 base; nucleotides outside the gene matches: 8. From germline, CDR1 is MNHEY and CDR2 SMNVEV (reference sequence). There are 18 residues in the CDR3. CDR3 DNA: TGTGCCAGCAGTTTTGACGGAAGGACAGGGGGGAACACCGGGGAGCTGTTTTTT. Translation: CASSFDGRTGGNTGELFF.

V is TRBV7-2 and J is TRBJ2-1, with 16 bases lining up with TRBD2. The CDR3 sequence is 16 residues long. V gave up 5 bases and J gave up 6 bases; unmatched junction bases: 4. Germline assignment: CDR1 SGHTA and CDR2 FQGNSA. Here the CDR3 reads CASSRGLAGGANEQFF. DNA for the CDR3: TGTGCCAGCAGCCGGGGACTAGCGGGAGGGGCCAATGAGCAGTTCTTC.

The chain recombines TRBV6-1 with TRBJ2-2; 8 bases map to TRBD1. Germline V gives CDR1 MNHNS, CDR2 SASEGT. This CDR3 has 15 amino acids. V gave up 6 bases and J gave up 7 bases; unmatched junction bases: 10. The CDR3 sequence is CASRVPGGWGGELFF. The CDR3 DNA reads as TGTGCCAGCAGGGTCCCAGGGGGCTGGGGCGGGGAGCTGTTTTTT.

CDR3 sequence: CASSEGVRANVLTF. As DNA, the CDR3 is TGTGCCAGCAGTGAAGGGGTCCGGGCCAACGTCCTGACTTTC. The V and J genes are TRBV28 and TRBJ2-6; TRBD1 is a possible D gene (5 bases). The CDR3 sequence is 14 residues long. CDR1 and CDR2 (germline): MDHEN, SYDVKM. The germline V and J ends were trimmed by 5 bases and 5 bases, with 10 bases remaining between them.

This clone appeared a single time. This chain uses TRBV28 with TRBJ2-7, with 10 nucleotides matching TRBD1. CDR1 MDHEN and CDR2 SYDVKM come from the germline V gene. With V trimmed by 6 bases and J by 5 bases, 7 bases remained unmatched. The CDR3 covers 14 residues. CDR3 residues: CASRGDRGIHEQYF. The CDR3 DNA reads TGTGCCAGCAGAGGGGACAGGGGTATACACGAGCAGTACTTC.

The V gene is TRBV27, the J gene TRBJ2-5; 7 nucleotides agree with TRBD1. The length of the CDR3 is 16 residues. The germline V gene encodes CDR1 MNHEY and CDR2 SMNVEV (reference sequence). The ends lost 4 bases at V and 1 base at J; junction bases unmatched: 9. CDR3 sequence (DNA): TGTGCCAGCAGTTCCCTAGCCAGGGACAGCCAAGAGACCCAGTACTTC. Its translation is CASSSLARDSQETQYF.

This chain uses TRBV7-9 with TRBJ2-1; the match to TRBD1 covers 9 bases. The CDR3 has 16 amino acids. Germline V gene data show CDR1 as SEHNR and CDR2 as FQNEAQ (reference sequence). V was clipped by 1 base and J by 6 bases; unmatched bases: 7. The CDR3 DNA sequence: TGTGCCAGCAGCTTAGAGCGGGGACAGGGTTCCAATGAGCAGTTCTTC. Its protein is CASSLERGQGSNEQFF.

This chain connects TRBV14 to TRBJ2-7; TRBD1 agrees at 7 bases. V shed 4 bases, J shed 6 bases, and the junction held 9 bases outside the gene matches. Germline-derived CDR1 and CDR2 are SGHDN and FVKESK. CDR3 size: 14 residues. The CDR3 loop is CASSLDRARGEQYF. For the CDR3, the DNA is TGTGCCAGCAGCCTCGACAGGGCTCGGGGCGAGCAGTACTTC.

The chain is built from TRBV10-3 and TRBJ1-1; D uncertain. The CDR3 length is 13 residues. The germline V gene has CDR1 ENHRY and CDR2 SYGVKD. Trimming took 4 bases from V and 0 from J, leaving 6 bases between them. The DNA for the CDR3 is TGTGCCATCAGTGCGGGAATGAACACTGAAGCTTTCTTT. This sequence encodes CAISAGMNTEAFF.

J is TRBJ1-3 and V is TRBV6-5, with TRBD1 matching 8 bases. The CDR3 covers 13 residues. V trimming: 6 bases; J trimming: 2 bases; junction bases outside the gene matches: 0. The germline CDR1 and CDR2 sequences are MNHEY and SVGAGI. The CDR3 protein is CASRTGAGNTIYF. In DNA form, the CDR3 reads TGTGCCAGCAGGACAGGGGCTGGAAACACCATATATTTT.

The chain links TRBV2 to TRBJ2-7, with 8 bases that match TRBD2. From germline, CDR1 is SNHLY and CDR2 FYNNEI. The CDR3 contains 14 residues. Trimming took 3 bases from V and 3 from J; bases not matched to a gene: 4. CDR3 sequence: CASSERAGDYEQYF. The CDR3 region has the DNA TGTGCCAGCAGTGAGCGAGCGGGAGACTACGAGCAGTACTTC.

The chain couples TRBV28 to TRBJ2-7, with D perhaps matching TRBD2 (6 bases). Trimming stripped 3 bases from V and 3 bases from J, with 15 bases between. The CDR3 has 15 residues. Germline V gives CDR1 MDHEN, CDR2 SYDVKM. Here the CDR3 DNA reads TGTGCCAGCAGTTTGGGCGCGGGACGTCGCTACGAGCAGTACTTC. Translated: CASSLGAGRRYEQYF.

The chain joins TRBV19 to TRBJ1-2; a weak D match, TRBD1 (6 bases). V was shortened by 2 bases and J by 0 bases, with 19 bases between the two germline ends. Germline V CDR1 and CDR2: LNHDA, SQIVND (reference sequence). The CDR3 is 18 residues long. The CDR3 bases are TGTGCCAGTAGTATATCTACCCGAGACAGGACAACTAACTATGGCTACACCTTC. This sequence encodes CASSISTRDRTTNYGYTF.

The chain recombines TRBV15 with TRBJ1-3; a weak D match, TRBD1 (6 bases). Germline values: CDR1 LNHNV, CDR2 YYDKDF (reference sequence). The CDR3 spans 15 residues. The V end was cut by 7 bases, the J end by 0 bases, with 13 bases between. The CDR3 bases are TGTGCCACCACCGCAGGGGACTACTCTGGAAACACCATATATTTT. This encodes CATTAGDYSGNTIYF.

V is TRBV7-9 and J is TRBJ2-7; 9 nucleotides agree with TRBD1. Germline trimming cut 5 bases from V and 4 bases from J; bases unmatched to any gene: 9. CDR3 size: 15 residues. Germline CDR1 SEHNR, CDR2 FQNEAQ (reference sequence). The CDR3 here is CASSPTTGGSYEQYF. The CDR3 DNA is TGTGCCAGCAGCCCCACTACAGGGGGCTCGTACGAGCAGTACTTC. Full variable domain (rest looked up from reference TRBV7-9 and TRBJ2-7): DTGVSQNPRHKITKRGQNVTFRCDPISEHNRLYWYRQTLGQGPEFLTYFQNEAQLEKSRLLSDRFSAERPKGSFSTLEIQRTEQGDSAMYLCASSPTTGGSYEQYFGPGTRLTVT.

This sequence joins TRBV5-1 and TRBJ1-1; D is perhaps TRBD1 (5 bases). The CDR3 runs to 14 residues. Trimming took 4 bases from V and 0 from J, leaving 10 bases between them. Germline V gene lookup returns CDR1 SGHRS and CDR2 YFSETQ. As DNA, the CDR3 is TGCGCCAGCAGCCTGAGACAGATGAACACTGAAGCTTTCTTT. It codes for CASSLRQMNTEAFF.

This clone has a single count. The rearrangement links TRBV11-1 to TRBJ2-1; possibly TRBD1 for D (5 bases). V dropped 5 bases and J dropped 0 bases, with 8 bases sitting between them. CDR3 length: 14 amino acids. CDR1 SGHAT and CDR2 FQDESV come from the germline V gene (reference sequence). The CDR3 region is CASSLGPSYNEQFF. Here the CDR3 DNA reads TGTGCCAGCAGCCTGGGGCCCTCCTACAATGAGCAGTTCTTC.

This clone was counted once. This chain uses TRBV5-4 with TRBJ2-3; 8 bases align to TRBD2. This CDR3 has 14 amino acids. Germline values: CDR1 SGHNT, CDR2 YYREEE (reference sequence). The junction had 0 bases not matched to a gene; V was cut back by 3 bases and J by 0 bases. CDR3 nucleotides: TGTGCCAGCAGCTCTAGCGGGAGCACAGATACGCAGTATTTT. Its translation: CASSSSGSTDTQYF. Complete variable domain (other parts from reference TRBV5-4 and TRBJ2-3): ETGVTQSPTHLIKTRGQQVTLRCSSQSGHNTVSWYQQALGQGPQFIFQYYREEENGRGNFPPRFSGLQFPNYSSELNVNALELDDSALYLCASSSSGSTDTQYFGPGTRLTVL.

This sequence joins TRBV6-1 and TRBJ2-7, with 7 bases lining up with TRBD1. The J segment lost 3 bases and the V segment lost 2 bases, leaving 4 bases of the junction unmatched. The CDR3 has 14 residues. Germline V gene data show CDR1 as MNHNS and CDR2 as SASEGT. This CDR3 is CASSERRGLYEQYF. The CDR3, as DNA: TGTGCCAGCAGTGAACGTAGGGGGCTCTACGAGCAGTACTTC.

CDR3 bases: TGTGCCAGCAGCCCCGGAGGGGGGGGCTTCACAGAGACCCAGTACTTC. As protein: CASSPGGGGFTETQYF. The rearrangement uses TRBV2 and TRBJ2-5; perhaps TRBD2 as D (7 bases). CDR1 SNHLY and CDR2 FYNNEI come from the germline V gene. The CDR3 totals 16 residues. V was cut by 6 bases and J by 4 bases, with 21 bases left in between.

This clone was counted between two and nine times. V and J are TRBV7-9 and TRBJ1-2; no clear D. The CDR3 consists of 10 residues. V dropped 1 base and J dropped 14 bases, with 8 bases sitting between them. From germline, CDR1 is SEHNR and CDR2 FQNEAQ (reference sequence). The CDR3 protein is CASSLETSTF. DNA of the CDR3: TGTGCCAGCAGCTTAGAGACATCGACCTTC.

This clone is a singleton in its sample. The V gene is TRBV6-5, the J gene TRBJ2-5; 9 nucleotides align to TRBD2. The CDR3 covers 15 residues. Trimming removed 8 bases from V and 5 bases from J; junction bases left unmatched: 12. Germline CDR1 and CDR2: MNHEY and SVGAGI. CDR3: CASCRAGGVGETQYF. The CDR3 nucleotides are TGTGCCAGCTGTCGAGCGGGAGGTGTTGGGGAGACCCAGTACTTC.

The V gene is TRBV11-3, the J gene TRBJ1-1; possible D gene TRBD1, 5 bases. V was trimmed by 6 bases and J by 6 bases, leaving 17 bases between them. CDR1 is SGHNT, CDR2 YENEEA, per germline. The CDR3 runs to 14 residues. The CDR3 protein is CASSPGQGGSEAFF. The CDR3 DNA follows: TGTGCCAGCAGTCCCGGGCAGGGAGGGTCTGAAGCTTTCTTT.